This T cell receptor beta chain comes out of a study of post-analysis software for immune sequencing data. On the study more broadly: Several disease courses (relapsing-remitting, secondary progressive and progressive-relapsing) of multiple sclerosis were included.

Every TCR beta cDNA library bore unique molecular identifiers. MiXCR, applied by TCRdb to the PCR reads, yields one record per CDR3 protein. The sample includes hundreds of thousands of distinct CDR3 sequences, approximately 53% of them seen just once. Study findings and constraints: TRBV5-6, TRBV5-1 and TRBV20-1 were among four or five TRBV segments more frequent in patients than controls. Samples sharing a preparation batch grouped tightly together when assessed by F measure.

Germline V gives CDR1 ENHRY, CDR2 SYGVKD. The CDR3 is 16 amino acids. With respect to this clonotype: Its cognate antigen is unknown.

Material for sequencing was blood. The chain links TRBV10-3 to TRBJ2-5, with 13 bases matching TRBD2. The J call may be incorrect, as the DNA end agrees better with TRBJ2-7. This receptor was taken from a girl aged 10-17 years with multiple sclerosis. DNA of the CDR3: TGTGCCATCAGTGAGTCTTGGGGACTAGCGGGACGCGAGCAGTACTTC. Translation gives CAISESWGLAGREQYF.